Sequencing of this T cell receptor beta chain was carried out in a study of blood T cell repertoires in COVID-19. Whole-study context: Specimens from acute and convalescent COVID-19 originated in the United States, Italy and Spain. PBMCs, B-cell-depleted T cells, or T cells provided the cDNA or gDNA that made up the material.

Original analysis: Estimated nucleated cell counts came from reference gene primer amplification. Sequencing was performed with immunoSEQ multiplex PCR; in TCRdb, only in-frame clones are kept and a portion is missing. For V, J and clone size, that table is used; D and trimming come from the DNA. The sample has more than 70,000 clones, around nine tenths seen once. The sequencing input was peripheral blood. This TCR was sampled from an elderly man with active or convalescent COVID-19.

Written as DNA, the CDR3 is TGTGCCAGCAGAAGGGGGTACGAGCAGTACTTC. This translates into CASRRGYEQYF. The rearrangement joins TRBV27 to TRBJ2-7; the D gene is possibly TRBD1 (6 bases). CDR3 length: 11 residues. Trimming removed 6 bases from V and 4 bases from J, with 7 bases in between. CDR1 is MNHEY and CDR2 is SMNVEV in the germline V gene (reference sequence).